This is a list of T cell receptor beta chains from one sample in a study of blood T cells in healthy people across ages. TCRdb independently ran MiXCR on the 5' RACE reads; one entry per CDR3 protein. The sample lists over 1,200,000 distinct CDR3 sequences, approximately 59% occurring once. The specimen sequenced was blood. The receptors shown here come from a man aged 18-30 years in good health. The CDR3 runs from the conserved cysteine through the conserved F or W. A D gene is named only where the DNA matches it firmly. The size of a clone is reported for some rows only, either as once, few or many, or as a class for expanded clones.

clone size: .; J gene: TRBJ1-2; D gene: TRBD1; V gene: TRBV7-9; CDR3 protein: CASSAGQGYYGYTF; CDR3 DNA: TGTGCCAGCAGCGCAGGACAGGGCTACTATGGCTACACCTTC
clone size: .; J gene: TRBJ2-1; D gene: .; V gene: TRBV27; CDR3 protein: CASSSPRFRSCNEQFF; CDR3 DNA: TGTGCCAGCAGTTCCCCCCGGTTTAGGTCCTGCAATGAGCAGTTCTTC
clone size: .; J gene: TRBJ2-7; D gene: TRBD1; V gene: TRBV10-3; CDR3 protein: CAINNDRERSYEQYF; CDR3 DNA: TGTGCCATCAACAACGACAGGGAAAGGAGCTACGAGCAGTACTTC
clone size: few; J gene: TRBJ2-5; D gene: .; V gene: TRBV20-1; CDR3 protein: CSASFNQETQYF; CDR3 DNA: TGCAGTGCTAGTTTTAACCAAGAGACCCAGTACTTC
clone size: once; J gene: TRBJ1-2; D gene: TRBD1; V gene: TRBV3-1; CDR3 protein: CASSPFGQGWEGYTF; CDR3 DNA: TGTGCCAGCAGCCCATTCGGACAGGGTTGGGAAGGCTACACCTTC
clone size: .; J gene: TRBJ1-6; D gene: .; V gene: TRBV7-2; CDR3 protein: CASSFGGMDSPLHF; CDR3 DNA: TGTGCCAGCAGCTTTGGGGGAATGGATTCACCCCTCCACTTT
clone size: .; J gene: TRBJ2-1; D gene: TRBD2; V gene: TRBV4-1; CDR3 protein: CASSQAQLAGGQNEQFF; CDR3 DNA: TGCGCCAGCAGCCAAGCCCAACTAGCGGGGGGGCAGAATGAGCAGTTCTTC
clone size: many; J gene: TRBJ1-6; D gene: .; V gene: TRBV20-1; CDR3 protein: CSARDNSPLHF; CDR3 DNA: TGCAGTGCTAGAGATAATTCACCCCTCCACTTT
clone size: .; J gene: TRBJ1-5; D gene: .; V gene: TRBV27; CDR3 protein: CASSPFVYRDHQPQHF; CDR3 DNA: TGTGCCAGCAGTCCCTTCGTATACAGGGACCATCAGCCCCAGCATTTT
clone size: .; J gene: TRBJ1-2; D gene: .; V gene: TRBV29-1; CDR3 protein: CSVSQDYGYTF; CDR3 DNA: TGCAGCGTTTCCCAGGACTATGGCTACACCTTC
clone size: once; J gene: TRBJ2-7; D gene: TRBD2; V gene: TRBV20-1; CDR3 protein: CSAKTGGYGEQYF; CDR3 DNA: TGCAGTGCTAAGACGGGAGGTTACGGCGAGCAGTACTTC
clone size: .; J gene: TRBJ1-4; D gene: .; V gene: TRBV4-1; CDR3 protein: CASSQVTGSGKGKLFF; CDR3 DNA: TGCGCCAGCAGCCAGGTTACAGGGTCGGGCAAAGGAAAACTGTTTTTT
clone size: .; J gene: TRBJ1-5; D gene: .; V gene: TRBV4-2; CDR3 protein: CASSQDYGRVRQQPQHF; CDR3 DNA: TGTGCCAGCAGCCAAGATTACGGCAGGGTCAGGCAACAGCCCCAGCATTTT
clone size: .; J gene: TRBJ2-5; D gene: .; V gene: TRBV4-1; CDR3 protein: CASSQGPGARETQYF; CDR3 DNA: TGCGCCAGCAGCCAAGGCCCGGGGGCGAGAGAGACCCAGTACTTC
clone size: few; J gene: TRBJ2-7; D gene: .; V gene: TRBV7-2; CDR3 protein: CASSFNRASDEQYF; CDR3 DNA: TGTGCCAGCAGCTTTAACAGGGCGTCCGACGAGCAGTACTTC
clone size: .; J gene: TRBJ2-7; D gene: .; V gene: TRBV28; CDR3 protein: CASSYLLIPRSSYEQYF; CDR3 DNA: TGTGCCAGCAGTTACCTGTTAATCCCCAGGAGCTCCTACGAGCAGTACTTC
clone size: .; J gene: TRBJ2-4; D gene: .; V gene: TRBV6-2/TRBV6-3; CDR3 protein: CASSYGPWQGQAKNIQYF; CDR3 DNA: TGTGCCAGCAGTTACGGTCCGTGGCAGGGTCAAGCCAAAAACATTCAGTACTTC
clone size: .; J gene: TRBJ1-1; D gene: .; V gene: TRBV4-1; CDR3 protein: CASSQGGSQVAEAFF; CDR3 DNA: TGCGCCAGCAGCCAAGGAGGGTCGCAGGTGGCTGAAGCTTTCTTT
clone size: .; J gene: TRBJ2-1; D gene: TRBD2; V gene: TRBV7-9; CDR3 protein: CASGFFGLAGDEQFF; CDR3 DNA: TGTGCCAGCGGATTTTTCGGACTAGCGGGGGATGAGCAGTTCTTC
clone size: .; J gene: TRBJ2-7; D gene: TRBD2; V gene: TRBV5-1; CDR3 protein: CASSLNRGLAGNEQYF; CDR3 DNA: TGCGCCAGCAGCTTGAATCGTGGACTAGCGGGGAACGAGCAGTACTTC
clone size: .; J gene: TRBJ2-3; D gene: TRBD1; V gene: TRBV10-3; CDR3 protein: CAISEGVIIGQGTDTQYF; CDR3 DNA: TGTGCCATCAGTGAAGGGGTTATTATCGGACAGGGTACAGATACGCAGTATTTT
clone size: once; J gene: TRBJ2-4; D gene: .; V gene: TRBV27; CDR3 protein: CASWAAANLKNIQYF; CDR3 DNA: TGTGCCAGCTGGGCGGCGGCGAACCTGAAAAACATTCAGTACTTC
clone size: .; J gene: TRBJ2-7; D gene: TRBD1; V gene: TRBV4-1; CDR3 protein: CASSQTGVAEQYF; CDR3 DNA: TGCGCCAGCAGCCAGACAGGGGTTGCCGAGCAGTACTTC
clone size: .; J gene: TRBJ2-1; D gene: .; V gene: TRBV4-1; CDR3 protein: CASSQVTRAYNEQFF; CDR3 DNA: TGCGCCAGCAGCCAAGTGACCAGAGCCTACAATGAGCAGTTCTTC
clone size: .; J gene: TRBJ2-7; D gene: TRBD2; V gene: TRBV4-1; CDR3 protein: CASSQEGSGSIGEQYF; CDR3 DNA: TGCGCCAGCAGCCAAGAGGGTAGCGGGAGTATCGGCGAGCAGTACTTC
clone size: .; J gene: TRBJ2-7; D gene: TRBD2; V gene: TRBV3-1; CDR3 protein: CASRRSSGRTNEQYF; CDR3 DNA: TGTGCCAGCAGGCGGTCTAGCGGGAGAACGAACGAGCAGTACTTC
clone size: .; J gene: TRBJ2-2; D gene: TRBD1; V gene: TRBV4-3; CDR3 protein: CASSHRDRWTGELFF; CDR3 DNA: TGCGCCAGCAGCCACCGGGACAGATGGACCGGGGAGCTGTTTTTT
clone size: .; J gene: TRBJ1-2; D gene: .; V gene: TRBV6-1; CDR3 protein: CASSERMENYGYTF; CDR3 DNA: TGTGCCAGCTCCGAAAGGATGGAAAACTATGGCTACACCTTC
clone size: .; J gene: TRBJ1-2; D gene: .; V gene: TRBV29-1; CDR3 protein: CSVGLGKDYGYTF; CDR3 DNA: TGCAGCGTTGGTTTGGGGAAGGACTATGGCTACACCTTC
clone size: few; J gene: TRBJ2-6; D gene: .; V gene: TRBV7-2; CDR3 protein: CASSLVAGAGSGANVLTF; CDR3 DNA: TGTGCCAGCAGCTTAGTGGCAGGGGCCGGATCTGGGGCCAACGTCCTGACTTTC
clone size: few; J gene: TRBJ2-4; D gene: .; V gene: TRBV7-8; CDR3 protein: CASSSGAELRTYF; CDR3 DNA: TGTGCCAGCAGCTCTGGGGCGGAACTCAGAACGTACTTC
clone size: .; J gene: TRBJ2-1; D gene: TRBD2; V gene: TRBV29-1; CDR3 protein: CSVDGAGAYFNEQFF; CDR3 DNA: TGCAGCGTTGACGGGGCGGGAGCATACTTCAATGAGCAGTTCTTC
clone size: few; J gene: TRBJ2-3; D gene: .; V gene: TRBV7-2; CDR3 protein: CASSLDLAIADTQYF; CDR3 DNA: TGTGCCAGCAGCTTAGATCTAGCGATAGCAGATACGCAGTATTTT
clone size: few; J gene: TRBJ2-7; D gene: .; V gene: TRBV11-2; CDR3 protein: CASSSLPRGRRSSYEQYF; CDR3 DNA: TGTGCCAGCAGCTCCCTGCCCAGGGGCAGGAGGAGCTCCTACGAGCAGTACTTC
clone size: .; J gene: TRBJ2-1; D gene: .; V gene: TRBV20-1; CDR3 protein: CSARVETRSYNEQFF; CDR3 DNA: TGCAGTGCTAGAGTTGAGACTAGAAGCTACAATGAGCAGTTCTTC
clone size: few; J gene: TRBJ1-1; D gene: .; V gene: TRBV20-1; CDR3 protein: CSATLGGLNTEAFF; CDR3 DNA: TGCAGTGCTACCCTAGGGGGGCTGAACACTGAAGCTTTCTTT
clone size: .; J gene: TRBJ2-1; D gene: .; V gene: TRBV21-1; CDR3 protein: CASSKGKGNNSYNEQFF; CDR3 DNA: TGTGCCAGCAGCAAAGGCAAAGGCAATAACTCCTACAATGAGCAGTTCTTC
clone size: few; J gene: TRBJ2-5; D gene: TRBD2; V gene: TRBV20-1; CDR3 protein: CSASSGRAGETQYF; CDR3 DNA: TGCAGTGCTTCCAGCGGGAGGGCCGGGGAGACCCAGTACTTC
clone size: .; J gene: TRBJ2-5; D gene: .; V gene: TRBV11-2; CDR3 protein: CASSPVFGETQYF; CDR3 DNA: TGTGCCAGCAGCCCAGTCTTCGGAGAGACCCAGTACTTC
clone size: once; J gene: TRBJ2-1; D gene: .; V gene: TRBV27; CDR3 protein: CASSTPGGNSYNEQFF; CDR3 DNA: TGTGCCAGCAGCACCCCTGGCGGGAACTCCTACAATGAGCAGTTCTTC
clone size: .; J gene: TRBJ1-5; D gene: .; V gene: TRBV6-1; CDR3 protein: CASSPPGARQINQPQHF; CDR3 DNA: TGTGCCAGCAGTCCCCCTGGGGCTCGACAGATCAATCAGCCCCAGCATTTT
clone size: .; J gene: TRBJ2-5; D gene: .; V gene: TRBV12-3/TRBV12-4; CDR3 protein: CASSFGMTETQYF; CDR3 DNA: TGTGCCAGCAGTTTCGGCATGACGGAGACCCAGTACTTC
clone size: .; J gene: TRBJ1-2; D gene: TRBD1; V gene: TRBV9; CDR3 protein: CASSADRVLTF; CDR3 DNA: TGTGCCAGCAGCGCGGACAGGGTTCTCACCTTC
clone size: .; J gene: TRBJ2-4; D gene: .; V gene: TRBV3-1; CDR3 protein: CASSHAQGLTGKNIQYF; CDR3 DNA: TGTGCCAGCAGCCATGCTCAGGGTTTAACTGGCAAAAACATTCAGTACTTC
clone size: .; J gene: TRBJ1-4; D gene: .; V gene: TRBV5-1; CDR3 protein: CASSLDRSSNEKLFF; CDR3 DNA: TGCGCCAGCAGCTTGGACAGGTCTTCTAATGAAAAACTGTTTTTT
clone size: .; J gene: TRBJ1-6; D gene: .; V gene: TRBV20-1; CDR3 protein: CSATRGGGVGNSPLHF; CDR3 DNA: TGCAGTGCTACACGGGGCGGGGGCGTGGGAAATTCACCCCTCCACTTT
clone size: .; J gene: TRBJ2-1; D gene: TRBD1; V gene: TRBV10-3; CDR3 protein: CAIWGTGSNEQFF; CDR3 DNA: TGTGCCATCTGGGGGACAGGCTCAAATGAGCAGTTCTTC
clone size: few; J gene: TRBJ2-3; D gene: TRBD2; V gene: TRBV4-1; CDR3 protein: CASSRNGLAGTDTQYF; CDR3 DNA: TGCGCCAGCAGCCGAAACGGACTAGCGGGCACAGATACGCAGTATTTT
clone size: .; J gene: TRBJ2-1; D gene: TRBD2; V gene: TRBV6-1; CDR3 protein: CASSETGALAGSYNEQFF; CDR3 DNA: TGTGCCAGCAGTGAGACTGGCGCACTAGCGGGGAGTTACAATGAGCAGTTCTTC
clone size: .; J gene: TRBJ2-4; D gene: TRBD1; V gene: TRBV12-3/TRBV12-4; CDR3 protein: CASSPGQGLAKNIQYF; CDR3 DNA: TGTGCCAGCAGTCCAGGACAGGGTCTAGCCAAAAACATTCAGTACTTC
clone size: .; J gene: TRBJ1-5; D gene: TRBD1; V gene: TRBV20-1; CDR3 protein: CSARRNRGPNQPQHF; CDR3 DNA: TGCAGTGCTAGACGAAACAGGGGGCCGAATCAGCCCCAGCATTTT
clone size: .; J gene: TRBJ1-2; D gene: TRBD1; V gene: TRBV20-1; CDR3 protein: CSTETGINGYTF; CDR3 DNA: TGCAGTACCGAGACAGGGATAAATGGCTACACCTTC
clone size: .; J gene: TRBJ1-5; D gene: .; V gene: TRBV7-3; CDR3 protein: CASSLSRFNQPQHF; CDR3 DNA: TGTGCCAGCAGCTTATCCAGATTTAATCAGCCCCAGCATTTT
clone size: .; J gene: TRBJ2-1; D gene: TRBD2; V gene: TRBV7-2; CDR3 protein: CASSLLAGAGYNEQFF; CDR3 DNA: TGTGCCAGCAGCTTATTAGCGGGGGCCGGGTACAATGAGCAGTTCTTC
clone size: .; J gene: TRBJ1-2; D gene: TRBD1; V gene: TRBV7-9; CDR3 protein: CASSGQGLRYGYTF; CDR3 DNA: TGTGCCAGCAGCGGACAGGGGCTACGGTATGGCTACACCTTC